This T cell receptor (beta chain) originates from a study of blood T cells in healthy people across ages (dated by TCRdb to 2015 to 2017). As for the study more broadly: In model experiments, template switching captured roughly one uniquely barcoded TCR beta cDNA molecule for every two T cells. Using deep sequencing normalized with unique cDNA molecular identifiers, the study measured how TCR beta repertoire diversity changes with age. Four age groups were formed from the donors: young (average about 15 years), middle-aged (more than 35), aged (around 68) and long-lived (about 75). Two additional independent replicas of 1 million unique cDNA reads from the same blood draw were analyzed for two donors (one aged 18 to 30 and one aged 80 or older). To avoid experimental bias, donors of different ages were distributed randomly across sequencing lanes. Results and caveats for the whole study, not just this receptor: Observed TCR beta diversity per million T cells fell roughly linearly with age, and a significant reduction was already apparent by age about 36. There was a strong correlation between observed TCR beta diversity and the percentage of naive T cells measured by flow cytometry. Because profiling used bulk unsorted PBMCs, naive and antigen-experienced compartments could not be compared conclusively. The CMV infection status of donors was not known, potentially confounding age-related changes in expanded clonotypes. The long-lived group showed more naive CD4+ T cells, fewer expanded clones and increased TCR diversity than the aged group, suggesting age selection. Estimates of total diversity from one million sequenced T cells were regarded as lower bounds and underestimates.

V trim: 5 bases; J trim: 2 bases; unmatched bases: 8. Via the germline V gene (reference sequence), CDR1 is DFQATT and CDR2 SNEGSKA. The CDR3 runs 16 residues from the cysteine to the phenylalanine. Solely the CDR3 DNA is kept, with 48 bases framed from the first base. The library relied on 5' RACE. The reads were generated on an Illumina HiSeq 2500. The second PCR ran for roughly 7 to 12 cycles and used a J-beta primer mix along with a sample-barcoded 5' primer. A unique molecular identifier was introduced onto each TCR beta cDNA molecule by a template-switch 5' adaptor carrying 12 random nucleotides. At least 2.5 million CDR3-containing paired-end reads were obtained from each sample. First-strand cDNA was synthesized from all RNA with the Mint cDNA synthesis kit, primed by a TRBC-specific oligonucleotide. After uracil-DNA glycosylase treatment, a first 18-cycle PCR used universal primers M1SS and BC2_uni_R on all cDNA. Per the source publication's procedure: For normalization, 1 million high-quality reads were randomly selected from each sample, with every read carrying a distinct molecular identifier. Instead of being binned into consensus sequences, reads with shared molecular identifiers were discarded. MiTCR, set to a Q25 quality threshold and the strictest error-elimination algorithm, was used for CDR3 identification, clonotype clustering and error correction. A nonparametric unseen species model using Euler transformation provided a lower-bound estimate of total TCR beta diversity. Through fastp at Q25 and MiXCR, TCRdb rebuilt clones from the public reads, retaining in-frame beta chains. Duplicate CDR3 protein sequences are folded into a single record with the most common DNA and genes. None of the V and J calls come from the authors' own analysis; TCRdb made them. The sample table shows around 940,000 distinct CDR3 sequences, and 45% to 60% are seen once. Together, the top ten hold about a fifth of the sample.

The donors were some 36 Caucasian individuals from Russia, aged roughly 6 to 100 years, who were systemically healthy. Ten milliliters of peripheral blood were drawn from each donor into EDTA-treated Vacutainer tubes. PBMCs were isolated by Ficoll-Paque density-gradient centrifugation, with at least 6 million obtained per sample. Total RNA was extracted from PBMCs with Trizol reagent, with at least 6 micrograms obtained per sample. The percentages of naive CD45RAhigh/CD27high T cells were determined by flow cytometry on a PBMC aliquot from every donor. Regarding this clonotype: There is no known antigen for this receptor. No qualities accompany the bases; no much larger clone lies one base away.

This clonotype was sampled from a woman aged 55 to 70 in good health. Recombination joined TRBV20-1 with TRBJ2-1; 11 bases in between match TRBD2. The source material was blood. For the CDR3, the sequence is CSAPTSGTPPYNEQFF. The DNA is TGCAGTGCTCCGACTAGCGGGACCCCCCCCTACAATGAGCAGTTCTTC.